The 13 T cell receptor beta chains in this list originate from one sample, sequenced in a study of cytomegalovirus exposure and HLA in healthy donors. Primers included in the PCR were 60 Vbeta and 13 Jbeta primers. Assay used: immunoSEQ multiplex PCR; TCRdb lists only in-frame clones, some missing. The data hold 80,000 or so clones, with roughly 72% observed a single time. The sequencing sample was made of PBMCs. The receptor set was obtained from a man aged 25 to 40 in good health and CMV-seropositive.

The J gene is TRBJ2-3, the V gene TRBV6-5; D is ambiguous. V was cut by 5 bases and J by 0 bases, with 9 bases left in between. In germline, CDR1 is MNHEY, CDR2 SVGAGI. The CDR3 loop spans 14 amino acids. The CDR3 nucleotides are TGTGCCAGCAGTCGCCCAGGAAGCACAGATACGCAGTATTTT. Translation: CASSRPGSTDTQYF.

The CDR3 here is CASSTALSNQPQHF. In DNA form, the CDR3 reads TGTGCCAGCTCGACAGCACTTAGCAATCAGCCCCAGCATTTT. V is TRBV28 and J is TRBJ1-5, with D perhaps matching TRBD1 (5 bases). Trimming cost V 8 bases and J 0 bases, with 11 bases left between them. The germline V gene encodes CDR1 MDHEN and CDR2 SYDVKM. The CDR3 length is 14 residues.

The gene calls are TRBV5-1 and TRBJ2-7; 11 nucleotides agree with TRBD1. The CDR3 has 13 residues. Germline V gene lookup returns CDR1 SGHRS and CDR2 YFSETQ. V dropped 5 bases and J dropped 5; count of bases not matched to a gene: 3. This chain's CDR3 is CASRGQGVDEQYF. The CDR3 nucleotides read TGCGCCAGCAGGGGACAGGGGGTGGACGAGCAGTACTTC.

The chain links TRBV29-1 to TRBJ2-1, with D unclear. Trimming left V 2 bases short and J 4 bases short, with 9 bases between. CDR3 length: 13 amino acids. In germline, CDR1 is SQVTM, CDR2 ANQGSEA. In DNA form, the CDR3 reads TGCAGCGTTGAAAATAACGGGTACAATGAGCAGTTCTTC. This encodes CSVENNGYNEQFF.

This chain connects TRBV4-1 to TRBJ2-5; 14 positions match TRBD2. The V gene's germline CDR1 is MGHRA and CDR2 YSYEKL. The J segment lost 3 bases and the V segment lost 2 bases, leaving 11 bases of the junction unmatched. CDR3 length: 19 residues. The CDR3 DNA reads TGCGCCAGCAGCCAACTCTATAGGGGGGGACTAGCGGGGGAAGAGACCCAGTACTTC. It is translated as CASSQLYRGGLAGEETQYF.

This clone was counted between two and nine times. V is TRBV29-1 and J is TRBJ1-1; a weak D match, TRBD1 (6 bases). CDR1 is SQVTM, CDR2 ANQGSEA, per germline. Trimming left V 7 bases short and J 2 bases short, with 17 bases between. CDR3 length: 14 residues. CDR3 DNA sequence: TGCAGCGCCTCTAGTTCAGGGGCTAACACTGAAGCTTTCTTT. Translating gives CSASSSGANTEAFF.

This chain uses TRBV19 with TRBJ1-5; tentative D call: TRBD1 (5 bases). V lost 4 bases and J lost 1, with 11 bases in between. The germline CDR1 and CDR2 sequences are LNHDA and SQIVND (reference sequence). There are 15 residues in the CDR3. In DNA, the CDR3 is TGTGCCAGTAGTAGGGAAGGGGCCAGCAATCAGCCCCAGCATTTT. Its translation: CASSREGASNQPQHF.

This clone showed up just a few times. The rearrangement joins TRBV5-8 to TRBJ1-4, with 7 bases aligning to TRBD1. The V gene end was trimmed by 5 bases and the J gene end by 8 bases; junction bases not matched to a gene: 9. The CDR3 consists of 14 residues. Germline CDR1 reads SGHTS; CDR2 reads YDEGEE. CDR3 nucleotides: TGTGCCAGCAGGGCGGGACAGTGGGAAGAAAAACTGTTTTTT. It encodes CASRAGQWEEKLFF.

This chain uses TRBV5-1 with TRBJ2-5; TRBD2 might be the D (6 bases). Trimming pared 0 bases from V and 5 bases from J, leaving 11 bases between. The CDR3 consists of 14 residues. Germline V gene data show CDR1 as SGHRS and CDR2 as YFSETQ. CDR3 in DNA: TGCGCCAGCAGCTTGGTAGGAGGGCCGGAGACCCAGTACTTC. Protein sequence: CASSLVGGPETQYF. Full variable domain (missing parts from reference TRBV5-1 and TRBJ2-5): KAGVTQTPRYLIKTRGQQVTLSCSPISGHRSVSWYQQTPGQGLQFLFEYFSETQRNKGNFPGRFSGRQFSNSRSEMNVSTLELGDSALYLCASSLVGGPETQYFGPGTRLLVL.

This clone was seen a single time. This chain connects TRBV5-6 to TRBJ2-2, with D possibly TRBD2 on 6 matching bases. Between the trimmed V and J ends, which lost 3 bases and 1 base, there was a span of 10 bases. The germline CDR1 and CDR2 sequences are SGHDT and YYEEEE. The CDR3 spans 15 residues. The CDR3, as DNA: TGTGCCAGCAGCTCGAACGGGGGGAACACCGGGGAGCTGTTTTTT. This sequence encodes CASSSNGGNTGELFF.

The chain combines TRBV28 with TRBJ1-5, with unresolved D. The CDR3 has 13 residues. Germline V gene data show CDR1 as MDHEN and CDR2 as SYDVKM. V lost 8 bases and J lost 3, with 11 bases in between. In nucleotides, the CDR3 is TGTGCCAGCGTTAACAGAGACAATCAGCCCCAGCATTTT. It codes for CASVNRDNQPQHF. Full variable domain (remainder filled in from reference TRBV28 and TRBJ1-5): DVKVTQSSRYLVKRTGEKVFLECVQDMDHENMFWYRQDPGLGLRLIYFSYDVKMKEKGDIPEGYSVSREKKERFSLILESASTNQTSMYLCASVNRDNQPQHFGDGTRLSIL.

CDR3 residues: CASSRTGFAYEQYF. The DNA for the CDR3 is TGTGCCAGCAGCAGGACAGGGTTCGCCTACGAGCAGTACTTC. V is TRBV11-1 and J is TRBJ2-7, with TRBD1 matching 8 bases. The ends lost 5 bases at V and 2 bases at J; junction bases unmatched: 5. The germline gives CDR1 SGHAT, CDR2 FQDESV (reference sequence). This CDR3 region has 14 residues.

CDR3 bases: TGTGCCAGCAGTGGACGGCCGGCAGGGTCACCCCTCCACTTT. Translation gives CASSGRPAGSPLHF. This chain joins TRBV2 and TRBJ1-6, with D tentatively TRBD1 (5 bases). Trimming shortened V by 4 bases and J by 10 bases, and 14 bases separated the two germline ends. This CDR3 region has 14 residues. Per germline, CDR1 SNHLY and CDR2 FYNNEI.